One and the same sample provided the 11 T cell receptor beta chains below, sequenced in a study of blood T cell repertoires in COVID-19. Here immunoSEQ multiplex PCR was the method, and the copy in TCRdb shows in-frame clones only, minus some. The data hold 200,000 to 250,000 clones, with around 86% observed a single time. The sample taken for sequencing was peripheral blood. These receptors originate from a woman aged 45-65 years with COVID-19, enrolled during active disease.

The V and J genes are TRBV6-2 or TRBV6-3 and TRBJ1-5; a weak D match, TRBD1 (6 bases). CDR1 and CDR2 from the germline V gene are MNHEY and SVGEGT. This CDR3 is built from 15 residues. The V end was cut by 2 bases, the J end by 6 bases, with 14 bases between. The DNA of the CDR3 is TGTGCCAGCAGTTACGAAGCAGGGGCAGGTCAGCCCCAGCATTTT. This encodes CASSYEAGAGQPQHF.

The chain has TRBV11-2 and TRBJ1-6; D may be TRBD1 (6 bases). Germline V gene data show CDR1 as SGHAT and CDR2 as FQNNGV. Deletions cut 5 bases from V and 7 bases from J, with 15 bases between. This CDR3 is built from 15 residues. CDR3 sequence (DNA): TGTGCCAGCAGCCTATTGAGGGGGGGGAATTCACCCCTCCACTTT. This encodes CASSLLRGGNSPLHF.

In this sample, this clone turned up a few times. The CDR3 here is CASSQTIGGSSYNEQFF. The CDR3 bases are TGTGCCAGCAGCCAAACCATCGGGGGGAGCTCCTACAATGAGCAGTTCTTC. The genes are TRBV4-2 and TRBJ2-1; TRBD2 matches 7 bases. The CDR3 is 17 amino acids. The junction had 7 bases not matched to a gene; V was cut back by 2 bases and J by 0 bases. Germline CDR1 and CDR2: LGHNA and YNFKEQ.

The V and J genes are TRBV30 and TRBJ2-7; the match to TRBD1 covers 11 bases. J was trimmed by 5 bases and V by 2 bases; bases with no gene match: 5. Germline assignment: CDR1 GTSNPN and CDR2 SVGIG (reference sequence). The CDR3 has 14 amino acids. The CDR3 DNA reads TGTGCCTGGAGTTCCGGGACAGGGGGAAACGAGCAGTACTTC. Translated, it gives CAWSSGTGGNEQYF.

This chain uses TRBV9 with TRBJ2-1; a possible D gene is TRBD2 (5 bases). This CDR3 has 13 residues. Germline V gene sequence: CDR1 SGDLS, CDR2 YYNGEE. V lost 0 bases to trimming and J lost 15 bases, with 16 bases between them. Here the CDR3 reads CASSVADSSTTFF. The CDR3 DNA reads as TGTGCCAGCAGCGTAGCGGACTCAAGTACGACGTTCTTC.

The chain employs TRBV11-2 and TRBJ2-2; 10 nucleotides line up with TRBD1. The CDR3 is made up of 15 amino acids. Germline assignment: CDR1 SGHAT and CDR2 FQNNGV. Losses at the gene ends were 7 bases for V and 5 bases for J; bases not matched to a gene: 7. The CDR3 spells CASTSTGGRTGELFF. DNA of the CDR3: TGTGCCAGCACCTCGACAGGGGGCCGGACCGGGGAGCTGTTTTTT.

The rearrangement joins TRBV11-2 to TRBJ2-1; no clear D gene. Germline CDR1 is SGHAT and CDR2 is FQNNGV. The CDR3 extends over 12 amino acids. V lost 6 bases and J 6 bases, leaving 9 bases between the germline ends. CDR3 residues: CASSPQRNEQFF. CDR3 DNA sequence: TGTGCCAGCAGTCCCCAGCGCAATGAGCAGTTCTTC.

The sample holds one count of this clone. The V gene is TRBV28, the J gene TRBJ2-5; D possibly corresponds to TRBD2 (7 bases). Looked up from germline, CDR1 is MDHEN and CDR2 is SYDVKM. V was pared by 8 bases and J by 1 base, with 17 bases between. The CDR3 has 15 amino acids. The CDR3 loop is CASSPAGALQETQYF. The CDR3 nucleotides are TGTGCCAGCTCTCCGGCGGGGGCGCTCCAAGAGACCCAGTACTTC.

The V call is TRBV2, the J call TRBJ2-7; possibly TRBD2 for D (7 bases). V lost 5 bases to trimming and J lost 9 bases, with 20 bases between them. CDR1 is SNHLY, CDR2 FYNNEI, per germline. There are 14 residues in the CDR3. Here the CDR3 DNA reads TGTGCCAGCAGTCTCAGGGGAGCTAGCGGTACGCAGTACGTC. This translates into CASSLRGASGTQYV.

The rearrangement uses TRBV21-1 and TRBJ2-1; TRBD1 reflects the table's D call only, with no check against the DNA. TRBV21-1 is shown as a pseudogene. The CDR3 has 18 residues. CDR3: CASSKEGGQVYHGNEQFF. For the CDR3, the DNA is TGTGCCAGCAGCAAGGAAGGGGGACAGGTCTACCACGGCAATGAGCAGTTCTTC.

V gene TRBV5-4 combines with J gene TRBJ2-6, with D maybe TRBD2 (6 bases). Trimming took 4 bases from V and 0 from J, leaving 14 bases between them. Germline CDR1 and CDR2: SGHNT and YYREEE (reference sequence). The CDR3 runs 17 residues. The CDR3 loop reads CASSPPGLPSGANVLTF. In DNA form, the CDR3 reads TGTGCCAGCAGCCCGCCGGGACTTCCCTCTGGGGCCAACGTCCTGACTTTC.